The 25 T cell receptor beta chains presented below share a single source sample, sequenced in a study of metastatic and nonmetastatic thyroid tumors. Nobody among the patients had been given any treatment before thyroid surgery. MiXCR re-clonotyped the PCR reads for TCRdb. The sample contains around 30,000 clones, roughly a fifth of which appear only once. Sequenced sample: blood. These receptors all stem from a female donor with papillary thyroid cancer or a benign thyroid nodule (not recorded which). Some clones in this sample may be carry-over from other donors' samples.

This clone has a count of ten or more. The V call is TRBV9, the J call TRBJ2-1, with D possibly matching TRBD1 (5 bases). CDR3 length: 15 amino acids. V dropped 4 bases and J dropped 3 bases, with 14 bases sitting between them. Per the germline V gene, CDR1 is SGDLS and CDR2 is YYNGEE. CDR3 sequence: CASSTAGQDYNEQFF. CDR3 DNA sequence: TGTGCCAGCAGCACCGCCGGACAAGACTACAATGAGCAGTTCTTC.

The chain links TRBV24-1 to TRBJ1-3; 9 positions match TRBD1. The V gene end was trimmed by 4 bases and the J gene end by 3 bases; junction bases not matched to a gene: 12. The CDR3 consists of 18 residues. Germline V gives CDR1 KGHDR, CDR2 SFDVKD. The CDR3 coding sequence is TGTGCCACCAGTGAGTCCGGGACAGGGCCCTCAGGTGGAAACACCATATATTTT. Protein: CATSESGTGPSGGNTIYF.

This clone was counted only a few times. The chain has TRBV15 and TRBJ1-5, with no clear D. The germline V gene has CDR1 LNHNV and CDR2 YYDKDF (reference sequence). The CDR3 runs 16 residues. The V end was cut by 0 bases, the J end by 11 bases, with 20 bases between. The CDR3 protein is CATSRDTRRLSVAQHF. CDR3 bases: TGTGCCACCAGCAGAGACACCCGCCGGTTATCGGTAGCCCAGCATTTT.

The rearrangement links TRBV6-1 to TRBJ1-6; TRBD1 agrees at 10 bases. CDR1 and CDR2 from the germline V gene are MNHNS and SASEGT. After removal of 4 bases from V and 8 bases from J, the junction contained 2 bases not matched to a gene. The CDR3 consists of 14 residues. The CDR3 DNA sequence: TGTGCCAGCAGTGGAGACAGGGGGCATTCACCCCTCCACTTT. This encodes CASSGDRGHSPLHF.

This clone is medium-sized by share. The CDR3 nucleotides read TGTGCCAGCAGTTCATTACGGAGCTCCTACGAGCAGTACTTC. It codes for CASSSLRSSYEQYF. The V gene is TRBV27, the J gene TRBJ2-7; D gene unclear. The V gene's germline CDR1 is MNHEY and CDR2 SMNVEV (reference sequence). This CDR3 comprises 14 residues. Trimming removed 4 bases from V and 0 bases from J, with 10 bases in between.

In this sample, this clone turned up a few times. It may be a read error: a sequence one base away is much more abundant. The chain combines TRBV4-3 with TRBJ2-1, with a possible D match to TRBD2 (5 bases). Per germline, CDR1 LGHNA and CDR2 YSLEER. This CDR3 contains 14 residues. V lost 6 bases and J 9 bases, leaving 18 bases between the germline ends. The CDR3 protein is CASRVPYAGSEQFF. The CDR3, as DNA: TGCGCCAGCAGGGTCCCTTATGCGGGCAGTGAGCAGTTCTTC.

The table lists this clone with many counts. This chain links TRBV27 with TRBJ2-7; the D gene is possibly TRBD1 (5 bases). The CDR3 has 17 amino acids. Germline assignment: CDR1 MNHEY and CDR2 SMNVEV (reference sequence). With 6 bases removed from V and 2 bases from J, the gap between germline ends came to 23 bases. In DNA form, the CDR3 reads TGTGCCAGCAGGCAGGGCGGTCGGAATGATTTACCCTACGAGCAGTACTTC. Protein product: CASRQGGRNDLPYEQYF.

This clone was found many times. The J gene is TRBJ2-2, the V gene TRBV12-3 or TRBV12-4; tentatively, D is TRBD1 (5 bases). The ends were cut back, 1 base at V and 2 bases at J, with 11 bases in the middle. CDR3 length: 16 residues. CDR3 coding DNA: TGTGCCAGCAGTTTAGATATGGGGCGAAACACCGGGGAGCTGTTTTTT. Protein sequence: CASSLDMGRNTGELFF.

The sample holds a few counts of this clone. In nucleotides, the CDR3 is TGCAGTGCTAGCGACCTTTTCGGGGACCCCACCTACGAGCAGTACTTC. This codes for CSASDLFGDPTYEQYF. This chain uses TRBV20-1 with TRBJ2-7; D may be TRBD1 or TRBD2 (5 bases each). The CDR3 has 16 amino acids. The V end was cut by 3 bases, the J end by 2 bases, with 20 bases between. CDR1 and CDR2 from the germline V gene are DFQATT and SNEGSKA (reference sequence).

In this sample, this clone turned up many times. The chain has TRBV2 and TRBJ2-7; D remains unclear. The CDR3 is 10 amino acids. CDR1 is SNHLY and CDR2 is FYNNEI in the germline V gene. The V and J ends lost 6 bases and 1 base respectively, with 1 base between them. CDR3 amino acids: CASRSYEQYF. In nucleotides, the CDR3 is TGTGCCAGCAGGTCCTACGAGCAGTACTTC.

There are many counts of this clone. The V gene is TRBV7-2, the J gene TRBJ2-5; D is unclear. The CDR3 sequence is 13 residues long. The V gene's germline CDR1 is SGHTA and CDR2 FQGNSA. V lost 5 bases and J 1 base, leaving 8 bases between the germline ends. The CDR3 spells CASSLSVQETQYF. The DNA for the CDR3 is TGTGCCAGCAGCCTAAGCGTCCAAGAGACCCAGTACTTC.

Ten or more counts support this clone. The genes are TRBV27 and TRBJ2-1; TRBD2 is a possible D gene (6 bases). Germline lookup yields CDR1 MNHEY and CDR2 SMNVEV (reference sequence). The V end lost 3 bases, the J end lost 8 bases, and 17 bases lay between the germline ends. The CDR3 is 15 residues long. The CDR3 sequence is CASSFVAEWGDEQFF. CDR3 bases: TGTGCCAGCAGTTTTGTGGCGGAATGGGGGGATGAGCAGTTCTTC.

This clone was picked up a small number of times. The rearrangement uses TRBV6-5 and TRBJ2-2; the D gene is possibly TRBD2 (6 bases). With 4 bases removed from V and 4 bases from J, the gap between germline ends came to 10 bases. The CDR3 sequence is 14 residues long. Germline loops: CDR1 MNHEY, CDR2 SVGAGI. The CDR3 DNA reads as TGTGCCAGCAGTTCGGGACTGATCACCGGGGAGCTGTTTTTT. Protein sequence: CASSSGLITGELFF.

The chain is built from TRBV25-1 and TRBJ2-3, with D perhaps TRBD1 (6 bases). CDR1 and CDR2 (germline): MGHDK, SYGVNS. V shed 1 base and J shed 2 bases, with 13 bases lying between them. The CDR3 has 16 amino acids. The CDR3, as DNA: TGTGCCAGCAGTGAATCTGGGGGCACTTACACAGATACGCAGTATTTT. Its translation: CASSESGGTYTDTQYF.

This chain joins TRBV30 and TRBJ2-7; 7 bases match TRBD1. Per germline, CDR1 GTSNPN and CDR2 SVGIG (reference sequence). Unmatched junction bases numbered 11, after V lost 0 bases and J lost 9 bases. The CDR3 has 14 residues. CDR3 loop: CAWSVGGGMGGQYF. CDR3 DNA: TGTGCCTGGAGTGTAGGGGGCGGTATGGGCGGGCAGTACTTC.

The rearrangement joins TRBV5-1 to TRBJ2-7; 7 bases agree with TRBD2. V shed 9 bases and J 1 base; nucleotides not matched to a gene: 10. The CDR3 runs to 14 residues. The V gene's germline CDR1 is SGHRS and CDR2 YFSETQ. The CDR3 DNA sequence: TGCGCCATCAACCCCCGGGGAGGGTCCTACGAGCAGTACTTC. As protein: CAINPRGGSYEQYF.

Many counts were recorded for this clone. The chain links TRBV29-1 to TRBJ1-2; the D gene is possibly TRBD1 (6 bases). This CDR3 is 12 amino acids long. V lost 7 bases, J lost 3 bases, and 12 bases lay in between. In germline, CDR1 is SQVTM, CDR2 ANQGSEA. The CDR3 nucleotides read TGCAGCGCCGGGAGGGGGGACTATGGCTACACCTTC. This translates into CSAGRGDYGYTF.

This clone was observed at least ten times. The rearrangement joins TRBV7-3 to TRBJ2-6; D ambiguous. Germline V gene lookup returns CDR1 SGHTA and CDR2 FQGTGA. V lost 6 bases and J 0 bases, leaving 6 bases between the germline ends. The CDR3 is 14 residues long. The CDR3 sequence: CASSRISGANVLTF. The CDR3, as DNA: TGTGCCAGCAGTCGAATCTCTGGGGCCAACGTCCTGACTTTC.

This clone appeared many times. The chain has TRBV29-1 and TRBJ2-1; D not resolved. Germline CDR1 is SQVTM and CDR2 is ANQGSEA. CDR3 length equals 13 residues. V gave up 6 bases and J gave up 12 bases, with 21 bases separating them. The CDR3 region is CSVLLMPHAVQFF. In DNA, the CDR3 is TGCAGCGTCCTTCTGATGCCACACGCTGTGCAGTTCTTC.

This clone appeared many times. V gene TRBV6-2 or TRBV6-3 combines with J gene TRBJ1-1; perhaps TRBD1 as D (5 bases). Trimming stripped 3 bases from V and 4 bases from J, with 12 bases between. This CDR3 has 14 amino acids. Germline assignment: CDR1 MNHEY and CDR2 SVGEGT. The CDR3 DNA reads TGTGCCAGCAGTTATTACAGGAGGGGCACTGAAGCTTTCTTT. Protein: CASSYYRRGTEAFF.

This clone was seen repeatedly, ten times or more. The chain recombines TRBV5-1 with TRBJ2-6; D gene ambiguous. The CDR3 is made up of 16 amino acids. The V gene's germline CDR1 is SGHRS and CDR2 YFSETQ. The ends were cut back, 6 bases at V and 0 bases at J, with 13 bases in the middle. This CDR3 is CASTYYAGSGANVLTF. DNA for the CDR3: TGCGCCAGCACCTATTACGCTGGCTCTGGGGCCAACGTCCTGACTTTC.

This clone has a count of ten or more. This rearrangement joins TRBV3-1 to TRBJ2-3; no firm D call. With 5 bases removed from V and 5 bases from J, the gap between germline ends came to 11 bases. The CDR3 totals 13 residues. The germline gives CDR1 LGHDT, CDR2 YNNKEL (reference sequence). DNA of the CDR3: TGTGCCAGCAGCGGGTTGTCTGGAGATACGCAGTATTTT. The encoded protein is CASSGLSGDTQYF.

By share, this clone counts as medium-sized. V and J are TRBV19 and TRBJ2-5; 9 bases align to TRBD1. Unmatched junction bases numbered 1, after V lost 4 bases and J lost 4 bases. This CDR3 comprises 13 residues. Germline V CDR1 and CDR2: LNHDA, SQIVND (reference sequence). CDR3 loop: CASSTQGAETQYF. CDR3 coding DNA: TGTGCCAGTAGTACACAGGGGGCAGAGACCCAGTACTTC.

Many counts were recorded for this clone. The chain joins TRBV10-3 to TRBJ1-2, with TRBD1 matching 9 bases. The V gene end was trimmed by 6 bases and the J gene end by 3 bases; junction bases not matched to a gene: 8. This CDR3 is 15 amino acids long. Germline V gene lookup returns CDR1 ENHRY and CDR2 SYGVKD. This CDR3 is CAIRPGTGLDYGYTF. The DNA for the CDR3 is TGTGCCATCAGGCCCGGGACAGGGCTTGACTATGGCTACACCTTC.

This clone has ten or more counts. The chain uses TRBV9 and TRBJ2-5; no definite D call. This CDR3 is built from 13 residues. Germline CDR1 reads SGDLS; CDR2 reads YYNGEE. V lost 0 bases and J 5 bases, leaving 8 bases between the germline ends. CDR3 sequence (DNA): TGTGCCAGCAGCGTAGGAGGTCTGGAGACCCAGTACTTC. Its translation: CASSVGGLETQYF. Full variable domain (remainder filled in from reference TRBV9 and TRBJ2-5): DSGVTQTPKHLITATGQRVTLRCSPRSGDLSVYWYQQSLDQGLQFLIQYYNGEERAKGNILERFSAQQFPDLHSELNLSSLELGDSALYFCASSVGGLETQYFGPGTRLLVL.